A selection of T cell receptor beta chains follows, all from one sample in a study of control samples from healthy donors and cancer patients. Method: immunoSEQ multiplex PCR; TCRdb's copy keeps in-frame clones and lacks some. Here the sample spans fewer than 120,000 clones, roughly 90% being singletons. The sequenced material came from PBMCs. The receptors shown here come from a woman aged 60-75 years with lung cancer. The CDR3 runs from the conserved cysteine through the conserved F or W. Fields, in order: D gene, J gene, V gene, clone size, CDR3 protein, CDR3 DNA. D genes are given only for firm matches. Clone size appears in some rows only: once, few, many, or a class for an expanded clone.

d_gene: NA
j_gene: TRBJ2-1
v_gene: TRBV5-1
abundance: NA
CDR3aa: CASSPSGGTNNEQFF
CDR3nt: TGCGCCAGCAGCCCAAGCGGCGGGACAAACAATGAGCAGTTCTTC

d_gene: NA
j_gene: TRBJ2-1
v_gene: TRBV14
abundance: NA
CDR3aa: CASSQDGRTWVF
CDR3nt: TGTGCCAGCAGCCAGGACGGCCGAACGTGGGTCTTC

d_gene: NA
j_gene: TRBJ2-7
v_gene: TRBV12-3/TRBV12-4
abundance: NA
CDR3aa: CASNRDGVYEQYF
CDR3nt: TGTGCCAGCAACCGGGACGGAGTCTACGAGCAGTACTTC

d_gene: NA
j_gene: TRBJ2-2
v_gene: TRBV30
abundance: NA
CDR3aa: CAWSVTLSGGTGELFF
CDR3nt: TGTGCCTGGAGTGTTACCCTCTCCGGGGGCACCGGGGAGCTGTTTTTT

d_gene: NA
j_gene: TRBJ1-3
v_gene: TRBV5-1
abundance: NA
CDR3aa: CASSLAGSSGNTIYF
CDR3nt: TGCGCCAGCAGCTTGGCCGGAAGCTCTGGAAACACCATATATTTT

d_gene: TRBD2
j_gene: TRBJ2-1
v_gene: TRBV20-1
abundance: few
CDR3aa: CSASRAGDVHNEQFF
CDR3nt: TGCAGTGCTAGTCGAGCGGGAGACGTCCACAATGAGCAGTTCTTC

d_gene: TRBD1
j_gene: TRBJ1-5
v_gene: TRBV7-9
abundance: NA
CDR3aa: CASSPTGTGNQPQHF
CDR3nt: TGTGCCAGCAGCCCGACGGGGACAGGGAATCAGCCCCAGCATTTT

d_gene: NA
j_gene: TRBJ2-5
v_gene: TRBV7-6
abundance: NA
CDR3aa: CASSPRDSVVETQYF
CDR3nt: TGTGCCAGCAGCCCCCGGGACTCGGTCGTGGAGACCCAGTACTTC

d_gene: TRBD2
j_gene: TRBJ2-5
v_gene: TRBV4-1
abundance: NA
CDR3aa: CASSQEILTSGRRWGETQYF
CDR3nt: TGCGCCAGCAGCCAAGAAATCTTGACTAGCGGGAGGAGGTGGGGAGAGACCCAGTACTTC

d_gene: NA
j_gene: TRBJ2-3
v_gene: TRBV27
abundance: NA
CDR3aa: CASSSLDTQYF
CDR3nt: TGTGCCAGCAGTTCCTTAGATACGCAGTATTTT

d_gene: NA
j_gene: TRBJ2-1
v_gene: TRBV5-1
abundance: NA
CDR3aa: CASSETPGSYNEQFF
CDR3nt: TGCGCCAGCAGCGAGACGCCAGGCTCCTACAATGAGCAGTTCTTC

d_gene: NA
j_gene: TRBJ1-5
v_gene: TRBV6-2/TRBV6-3
abundance: NA
CDR3aa: CASSWGRRNQPQHF
CDR3nt: TGTGCCAGCAGTTGGGGACGACGGAATCAGCCCCAGCATTTT

d_gene: TRBD1
j_gene: TRBJ1-2
v_gene: TRBV5-1
abundance: NA
CDR3aa: CASSLGDRGDGYTF
CDR3nt: TGCGCCAGCAGCTTGGGCGACAGGGGAGATGGCTACACCTTC

d_gene: NA
j_gene: TRBJ2-5
v_gene: TRBV7-9
abundance: NA
CDR3aa: CASSSDYARYF
CDR3nt: TGTGCCAGCAGCTCAGACTACGCCCGGTACTTC

d_gene: TRBD2
j_gene: TRBJ2-5
v_gene: TRBV7-2
abundance: NA
CDR3aa: CASSLAPYLAGGSEETQYF
CDR3nt: TGTGCCAGCAGCTTAGCGCCCTATCTAGCGGGGGGGTCGGAAGAGACCCAGTACTTC

d_gene: NA
j_gene: TRBJ1-2
v_gene: TRBV18
abundance: NA
CDR3aa: CASSPNEGGYTF
CDR3nt: TGTGCCAGCTCACCCAACGAGGGGGGCTACACCTTC

d_gene: TRBD1
j_gene: TRBJ1-2
v_gene: TRBV6-2/TRBV6-3
abundance: once
CDR3aa: CASSYHQGARGYTF
CDR3nt: TGTGCCAGCAGTTACCATCAGGGGGCGCGAGGCTACACCTTC

d_gene: TRBD1
j_gene: TRBJ1-2
v_gene: TRBV14
abundance: NA
CDR3aa: CASIIRDRGRLYYGYTF
CDR3nt: TGTGCCAGCATCATCCGGGACAGGGGGCGCTTATACTATGGCTACACCTTC

d_gene: TRBD1
j_gene: TRBJ1-3
v_gene: TRBV9
abundance: few
CDR3aa: CASSVGQGVFGNTIYF
CDR3nt: TGTGCCAGCAGCGTAGGACAGGGGGTTTTTGGAAACACCATATATTTT

d_gene: NA
j_gene: TRBJ1-1
v_gene: TRBV7-9
abundance: NA
CDR3aa: CASSLSMGTEAFF
CDR3nt: TGTGCCAGCAGCTTATCGATGGGCACTGAAGCTTTCTTT

d_gene: TRBD2
j_gene: TRBJ2-7
v_gene: TRBV12-3/TRBV12-4
abundance: NA
CDR3aa: CASSTLSGGEQYF
CDR3nt: TGTGCCAGCAGTACCCTATCGGGGGGCGAGCAGTACTTC

d_gene: NA
j_gene: TRBJ1-4
v_gene: TRBV6-5
abundance: NA
CDR3aa: CATGRGTNEKLFF
CDR3nt: TGTGCCACCGGGCGGGGAACTAATGAAAAACTGTTTTTT

d_gene: TRBD1
j_gene: TRBJ1-3
v_gene: TRBV4-2
abundance: NA
CDR3aa: CASSQDWGTGRNTIYF
CDR3nt: TGTGCCAGCAGCCAAGATTGGGGGACAGGGCGAAACACCATATATTTT

d_gene: TRBD2
j_gene: TRBJ2-3
v_gene: TRBV18
abundance: NA
CDR3aa: CASSRPAGGQVGTDTQYF
CDR3nt: TGTGCCAGCTCACGTCCAGCGGGAGGGCAAGTAGGCACAGATACGCAGTATTTT

d_gene: TRBD1
j_gene: TRBJ1-4
v_gene: TRBV7-7
abundance: NA
CDR3aa: CASSPLTGDPANEKLFF
CDR3nt: TGTGCTAGCAGCCCGTTGACAGGGGATCCGGCTAATGAAAAACTGTTTTTT

d_gene: NA
j_gene: TRBJ2-7
v_gene: TRBV4-1
abundance: medium-sized
CDR3aa: CASSPPAGEQYF
CDR3nt: TGCGCCAGCAGTCCCCCGGCCGGGGAGCAGTACTTC

d_gene: NA
j_gene: TRBJ1-5
v_gene: TRBV27
abundance: NA
CDR3aa: CASSPSDRDWEPQHF
CDR3nt: TGTGCCAGCAGTCCGTCCGACCGGGACTGGGAGCCCCAGCATTTT

d_gene: TRBD1
j_gene: TRBJ1-2
v_gene: TRBV2
abundance: once
CDR3aa: CASIKGQGDLGGYTF
CDR3nt: TGTGCCAGCATCAAGGGACAGGGGGATTTAGGGGGCTACACCTTC

d_gene: NA
j_gene: TRBJ1-1
v_gene: TRBV5-5
abundance: NA
CDR3aa: CASSWNTQNAEAFF
CDR3nt: TGTGCCAGCAGTTGGAACACCCAAAACGCTGAAGCTTTCTTT

d_gene: NA
j_gene: TRBJ1-1
v_gene: TRBV19
abundance: NA
CDR3aa: CASSLFDTLNTEAFF
CDR3nt: TGTGCCAGTAGTCTATTCGACACTCTGAACACTGAAGCTTTCTTT

d_gene: TRBD1
j_gene: TRBJ1-1
v_gene: TRBV18
abundance: NA
CDR3aa: CASSPPTKETGGLRTEAFF
CDR3nt: TGTGCCAGCTCACCACCGACTAAAGAGACAGGGGGATTGAGGACTGAAGCTTTCTTT

d_gene: TRBD2
j_gene: TRBJ2-5
v_gene: TRBV5-8
abundance: once
CDR3aa: CASSFGGGSRGETQYF
CDR3nt: TGTGCCAGCAGCTTTGGAGGCGGGAGTAGAGGAGAGACCCAGTACTTC

d_gene: TRBD1
j_gene: TRBJ1-1
v_gene: TRBV28
abundance: NA
CDR3aa: CASSFYGGTGQKTEAFF
CDR3nt: TGTGCCAGCAGTTTCTACGGTGGGACAGGGCAGAAGACTGAAGCTTTCTTT

d_gene: NA
j_gene: TRBJ2-3
v_gene: TRBV13
abundance: NA
CDR3aa: CASSFQRDTQYF
CDR3nt: TGTGCCAGCAGCTTTCAGAGAGATACGCAGTATTTT

d_gene: TRBD1
j_gene: TRBJ2-1
v_gene: TRBV5-1
abundance: NA
CDR3aa: CASSLGVNRGDEQFF
CDR3nt: TGCGCCAGCAGCTTGGGGGTAAACAGGGGAGATGAGCAGTTCTTC

d_gene: NA
j_gene: TRBJ1-2
v_gene: TRBV12-3/TRBV12-4
abundance: NA
CDR3aa: CASSLGVYGYTF
CDR3nt: TGTGCCAGCAGTTTAGGCGTCTATGGCTACACCTTC

d_gene: NA
j_gene: TRBJ1-2
v_gene: TRBV6-5
abundance: NA
CDR3aa: CASTQGTTGAYGYTF
CDR3nt: TGTGCCAGCACCCAAGGTACGACAGGCGCCTATGGCTACACCTTC

d_gene: NA
j_gene: TRBJ1-1
v_gene: TRBV6-6
abundance: once
CDR3aa: CASSYSGADNTEAFF
CDR3nt: TGTGCCAGCAGTTACTCGGGGGCGGATAACACTGAAGCTTTCTTT

d_gene: NA
j_gene: TRBJ1-4
v_gene: TRBV19
abundance: NA
CDR3aa: CASIGTPTNEKLFF
CDR3nt: TGTGCCAGTATCGGGACACCAACTAATGAAAAACTGTTTTTT

d_gene: TRBD1
j_gene: TRBJ2-7
v_gene: TRBV6-5
abundance: NA
CDR3aa: CASSLQPGQGTEQYF
CDR3nt: TGTGCCAGCAGCTTACAACCGGGACAGGGAACCGAGCAGTACTTC

d_gene: NA
j_gene: TRBJ1-2
v_gene: TRBV27
abundance: once
CDR3aa: CASSLSMGGKSYGYTF
CDR3nt: TGTGCCAGCAGTTTATCGATGGGAGGGAAGTCCTACGGCTACACCTTC

d_gene: NA
j_gene: TRBJ1-1
v_gene: TRBV7-8
abundance: NA
CDR3aa: CASSLNWVAGTSAEAFF
CDR3nt: TGTGCCAGCAGCTTAAATTGGGTGGCCGGGACTTCCGCTGAAGCTTTCTTT

d_gene: NA
j_gene: TRBJ2-3
v_gene: TRBV27
abundance: NA
CDR3aa: CASSLGPSRADTQYF
CDR3nt: TGTGCCAGCAGTTTAGGTCCCTCGAGAGCAGATACGCAGTATTTT

d_gene: NA
j_gene: TRBJ1-6
v_gene: TRBV6-5
abundance: NA
CDR3aa: CASSYGGVNNSPLHF
CDR3nt: TGTGCCAGCAGTTACGGGGGGGTGAATAATTCACCCCTCCACTTT

d_gene: NA
j_gene: TRBJ1-2
v_gene: TRBV7-2
abundance: NA
CDR3aa: CASSLPTANYGYTF
CDR3nt: TGTGCCAGCAGCTTACCGACAGCTAACTATGGCTACACCTTC

d_gene: NA
j_gene: TRBJ2-2
v_gene: TRBV4-2
abundance: NA
CDR3aa: CASSQPDGLKNTGELFF
CDR3nt: TGTGCCAGCAGCCAACCCGATGGCCTAAAAAACACCGGGGAGCTGTTTTTT

d_gene: TRBD1
j_gene: TRBJ1-5
v_gene: TRBV19
abundance: NA
CDR3aa: CASSPRRIPGQVKNQPQHF
CDR3nt: TGTGCCAGTAGTCCGAGGAGGATTCCGGGACAGGTTAAGAATCAGCCCCAGCATTTT

d_gene: NA
j_gene: TRBJ2-1
v_gene: TRBV5-1
abundance: NA
CDR3aa: CASSLGPNSYNEQFF
CDR3nt: TGCGCCAGCAGCTTGGGGCCTAACTCCTACAATGAGCAGTTCTTC

d_gene: TRBD1
j_gene: TRBJ2-7
v_gene: TRBV6-1
abundance: NA
CDR3aa: CASSDGQGYRQKYF
CDR3nt: TGTGCCAGCAGTGATGGACAGGGGTACCGACAAAAATACTTC

d_gene: NA
j_gene: TRBJ2-6
v_gene: TRBV19
abundance: NA
CDR3aa: CASSMSKTGANVLTF
CDR3nt: TGTGCCAGTAGTATGTCAAAAACTGGGGCCAACGTCCTGACTTTC

d_gene: NA
j_gene: TRBJ2-3
v_gene: TRBV4-1
abundance: NA
CDR3aa: CASSHPLREMERRPSTDTQYF
CDR3nt: TGCGCCAGCAGCCACCCTTTAAGAGAGATGGAGCGGCGCCCTAGCACAGATACGCAGTATTTT

d_gene: NA
j_gene: TRBJ1-1
v_gene: TRBV7-8
abundance: NA
CDR3aa: CASSLVEVRLSTEAFF
CDR3nt: TGTGCCAGCAGCTTAGTGGAAGTCAGGCTGAGCACTGAAGCTTTCTTT

d_gene: TRBD2
j_gene: TRBJ2-1
v_gene: TRBV19
abundance: few
CDR3aa: CASSIRSGGVDNEQFF
CDR3nt: TGTGCCAGTAGTATCCGTAGCGGGGGGGTTGACAATGAGCAGTTCTTC

d_gene: NA
j_gene: TRBJ1-5
v_gene: TRBV7-9
abundance: once
CDR3aa: CASSLAGFNQPQHF
CDR3nt: TGTGCCAGCAGCTTAGCCGGATTCAATCAGCCCCAGCATTTT

d_gene: NA
j_gene: TRBJ1-6
v_gene: TRBV7-9
abundance: NA
CDR3aa: CASSFNRVSPLHF
CDR3nt: TGTGCCAGCAGCTTCAACAGGGTCTCACCCCTCCACTTT

d_gene: TRBD1
j_gene: TRBJ2-1
v_gene: TRBV12-5
abundance: NA
CDR3aa: CASGSPTGIVYNEQFF
CDR3nt: TGTGCTAGTGGTTCCCCGACAGGGATAGTTTACAATGAGCAGTTCTTC

d_gene: NA
j_gene: TRBJ1-5
v_gene: TRBV6-1
abundance: NA
CDR3aa: CASSANRDGYSNQPQHF
CDR3nt: TGTGCCAGCAGTGCTAACCGGGACGGTTATAGCAATCAGCCCCAGCATTTT